One and the same sample provided the 24 T cell receptor beta chains below, sequenced in a study of T cells in Graves' hyperthyroidism and ophthalmopathy. TCR beta CDR3 regions were amplified from RNA transcripts. HTBI primers were used for first-round RT-PCR of the TCR CDR3. MiXCR, applied by TCRdb to the multiplex PCR reads, yields one record per CDR3 protein. The sample carries approximately 320,000 distinct CDR3 sequences, around a sixth recorded once. Source material: blood. The receptors here all came from a man aged 25-45 years with Graves' hyperthyroidism.

This chain links TRBV9 with TRBJ2-5, with D possibly TRBD1 on 5 matching bases. The V end lost 4 bases, the J end lost 4 bases, and 8 bases lay between the germline ends. Germline-derived CDR1 and CDR2 are SGDLS and YYNGEE. The CDR3 loop spans 12 amino acids. DNA of the CDR3: TGTGCCAGCAGCCAAAGGGGAGAGACCCAGTACTTC. It translates to CASSQRGETQYF.

On this clonotype: This sequence may be a read error, since a much larger clone differs from it by one base. V usage is TRBV3-1 and J usage is TRBJ2-3; D is possibly TRBD2 (5 bases). Germline V CDR1 and CDR2: LGHDT, YNNKEL (reference sequence). The CDR3 is made up of 15 amino acids. The CDR3 region has the DNA TGTGCCTGCAGCGCCGGACTCAGGAGCACAGATACGCAGTATTTT. Residues: CACSAGLRSTDTQYF.

This clonotype occurred many times. This chain's CDR3 is CAWSPGQPWYEQFF. CDR3 in DNA: TGTGCCTGGTCACCGGGACAGCCGTGGTATGAGCAGTTCTTC. The chain is built from TRBV30 and TRBJ2-1; 7 nucleotides line up with TRBD1. The trim removed 5 bases at V and 8 bases at J, leaving 12 bases unmatched. The germline gives CDR1 GTSNPN, CDR2 SVGIG (reference sequence). The CDR3 is 14 residues long.

This clonotype was recorded many times. Here the CDR3 DNA reads TGCGCCAGCAGCCAGCAGAGCTCCTACAATGAGCAGTTCTTC. Its translation is CASSQQSSYNEQFF. The chain joins TRBV5-1 to TRBJ2-1, with no clear D. The germline V gene has CDR1 SGHRS and CDR2 YFSETQ. The CDR3 consists of 14 residues. Trimming stripped 4 bases from V and 0 bases from J, with 8 bases between.

In this sample, this clonotype turned up many times. The chain carries TRBV6-1 and TRBJ1-1; the D gene is possibly TRBD1 (5 bases). This CDR3 is built from 16 residues. V lost 6 bases, J lost 1 base, and 18 bases lay in between. Germline V CDR1 and CDR2: MNHNS, SASEGT. CDR3: CASSLLTGRPNTEAFF. The DNA for the CDR3 is TGTGCCAGCAGCCTTTTAACGGGACGGCCGAACACTGAAGCTTTCTTT.

The chain carries TRBV9 and TRBJ2-1; tentative D call: TRBD2 (6 bases). The CDR3 runs to 15 residues. CDR1 and CDR2 from the germline V gene are SGDLS and YYNGEE. The V and J ends lost 0 bases and 1 base respectively, with 8 bases between them. The chain's CDR3 is CASSVEGLSYNEQFF. The DNA of the CDR3 is TGTGCCAGCAGCGTAGAGGGACTTTCCTACAATGAGCAGTTCTTC.

The chain has TRBV5-1 and TRBJ2-2, with 7 bases that match TRBD1. The germline CDR1 and CDR2 sequences are SGHRS and YFSETQ. This CDR3 is 14 amino acids long. J lost 0 bases, V lost 7 bases, and 3 bases had no gene match. The CDR3 protein is CASRQGSNTGELFF. As DNA, the CDR3 is TGCGCCAGCCGACAGGGCTCGAACACCGGGGAGCTGTTTTTT.

The chain carries TRBV3-1 and TRBJ2-1; the D gene is possibly TRBD2 (6 bases). CDR3 size: 16 residues. The V and J ends lost 7 bases and 0 bases respectively, with 16 bases between them. Germline V gives CDR1 LGHDT, CDR2 YNNKEL (reference sequence). The CDR3 is CASTFAGGDSYNEQFF. The CDR3 region has the DNA TGTGCCAGCACCTTCGCGGGCGGGGACTCCTACAATGAGCAGTTCTTC.

This clonotype was counted at least ten times. This rearrangement joins TRBV27 to TRBJ1-2, with TRBD1 identical over 8 bases. From germline, CDR1 is MNHEY and CDR2 SMNVEV (reference sequence). The junction had 10 bases not matched to a gene; V was cut back by 5 bases and J by 2 bases. The CDR3 covers 16 residues. The DNA of the CDR3 is TGTGCCAGCAGTCCTCGCCCCCGGGACAGGAACTATGGCTACACCTTC. Protein: CASSPRPRDRNYGYTF.

This clonotype was observed a few times. The chain employs TRBV20-1 and TRBJ2-3; TRBD2 aligns across 7 bases. The CDR3 extends over 14 amino acids. The germline gives CDR1 DFQATT, CDR2 SNEGSKA (reference sequence). V shed 4 bases, J shed 5 bases, and the junction held 9 bases outside the gene matches. This chain's CDR3 is CSAILREGEDTQYF. In nucleotides, the CDR3 is TGCAGTGCTATTTTGAGGGAGGGCGAAGATACGCAGTATTTT.

At least ten counts were recorded for this clonotype. The J gene is TRBJ1-5, the V gene TRBV2; no clear D. V dropped 1 base and J dropped 0 bases, with 7 bases sitting between them. The CDR3 is 15 residues long. Germline-derived CDR1 and CDR2 are SNHLY and FYNNEI. The CDR3 DNA is TGTGCCAGCAGTGAAGGTCCTTATAGCAATCAGCCCCAGCATTTT. It is translated as CASSEGPYSNQPQHF.

This clonotype was picked up many times. The gene calls are TRBV2 and TRBJ1-5; D gene uncertain. Between the trimmed V and J ends, which lost 8 bases and 4 bases, there was a span of 12 bases. This CDR3 is built from 13 residues. Germline assignment: CDR1 SNHLY and CDR2 FYNNEI. The CDR3 protein is CASGEGRNQPQHF. DNA of the CDR3: TGTGCCAGCGGGGAGGGCAGAAATCAGCCCCAGCATTTT.

Many counts were recorded for this clonotype. The chain joins TRBV29-1 to TRBJ1-1; possibly TRBD1 for D (5 bases). Looked up from germline, CDR1 is SQVTM and CDR2 is ANQGSEA. This CDR3 has 12 residues. V lost 5 bases and J lost 4, with 11 bases in between. The CDR3 protein is CSVLDSSTEAFF. DNA of the CDR3: TGCAGCGTTTTAGACAGTAGCACTGAAGCTTTCTTT.

This clonotype was recorded at least ten times. The chain employs TRBV11-1 and TRBJ2-2; possibly TRBD1 or TRBD2 for D (5 bases each). The germline V and J ends were trimmed by 5 bases and 4 bases, with 8 bases remaining between them. The CDR3 loop spans 13 amino acids. Germline V gene sequence: CDR1 SGHAT, CDR2 FQDESV (reference sequence). The CDR3 coding sequence is TGTGCCAGCAGCCCAGGGACCACCGGGGAGCTGTTTTTT. Protein sequence: CASSPGTTGELFF.

This chain uses TRBV29-1 with TRBJ1-1; D call uncertain. CDR1 is SQVTM and CDR2 is ANQGSEA in the germline V gene. V shed 7 bases and J shed 1 base, with 7 bases lying between them. This CDR3 is built from 11 residues. The chain's CDR3 is CSGGTNTEAFF. CDR3 nucleotide sequence: TGCAGCGGGGGAACGAACACTGAAGCTTTCTTT.

This clonotype was seen a handful of times. Written as DNA, the CDR3 is TGTGCCTGGAACAGGGGCAACATTCAGTACTTC. Residues: CAWNRGNIQYF. This chain joins TRBV30 and TRBJ2-4; TRBD1 aligns across 7 bases. V shed 4 bases, J shed 7 bases, and the junction held 1 base outside the gene matches. The CDR3 has 11 amino acids. Germline loops: CDR1 GTSNPN, CDR2 SVGIG (reference sequence).

This clonotype was recorded at least ten times. The DNA for the CDR3 is TGTGCCACCAGTCCCGCGGCGGGGTTCGCCGGGGAGCTGTTTTTT. Translating it yields CATSPAAGFAGELFF. The chain combines TRBV24-1 with TRBJ2-2, with D perhaps matching TRBD2 (6 bases). CDR3 length equals 15 residues. Trimming took 6 bases from V and 6 from J, leaving 16 bases between them. CDR1 is KGHDR, CDR2 SFDVKD, per germline.

This clonotype was observed a few times. The chain couples TRBV5-6 to TRBJ2-5, with D perhaps matching TRBD1 (5 bases). The CDR3 length is 15 residues. Germline V gene data show CDR1 as SGHDT and CDR2 as YYEEEE. The ends were cut back, 2 bases at V and 2 bases at J, with 13 bases in the middle. This CDR3 reads CASSFFTGAQETQYF. The CDR3 DNA reads TGTGCCAGCAGCTTTTTCACAGGAGCACAAGAGACCCAGTACTTC. The full variable domain, its missing parts supplied by reference TRBV5-6 and TRBJ2-5, is DAGVTQSPTHLIKTRGQQVTLRCSPKSGHDTVSWYQQALGQGPQFIFQYYEEEERQRGNFPDRFSGHQFPNYSSELNVNALLLGDSALYLCASSFFTGAQETQYFGPGTRLLVL.

This clonotype was detected a few times. A much larger clone lies a single base off, so this may be a read error. The chain joins TRBV3-1 to TRBJ2-1, with D perhaps being TRBD1 or TRBD2 (6 bases each). The CDR3 totals 15 residues. Germline lookup yields CDR1 LGHDT and CDR2 YNNKEL (reference sequence). The DNA of the CDR3 is TGTGTCAGCAGCCAATATGGAGGGGGTGACAATGAGCAGTTCTTC. Translated: CVSSQYGGGDNEQFF.

This chain joins TRBV7-2 and TRBJ2-7; 7 bases agree with TRBD2. There are 13 residues in the CDR3. Germline CDR1 is SGHTA and CDR2 is FQGNSA. Trimming cost V 6 bases and J 0 bases; bases outside gene matches: 2. The CDR3 spells CASRRGSSYEQYF. The CDR3 nucleotides read TGTGCCAGCAGGCGGGGGAGCTCCTACGAGCAGTACTTC.

This clonotype was seen many times. The chain joins TRBV6-1 to TRBJ2-5; D call uncertain. The length of the CDR3 is 11 residues. The V and J ends lost 6 bases and 5 bases respectively, with 7 bases between them. CDR1 and CDR2 (germline): MNHNS, SASEGT. The CDR3 DNA reads as TGTGCCAGCAGCCCCGGGGAGACCCAGTACTTC. Protein: CASSPGETQYF.

This clonotype was seen a few times. An end of the junction differs from the germline gene, which may be a read error. The chain couples TRBV6-1 to TRBJ1-1, with D unresolved. The CDR3 runs to 14 residues. The germline gives CDR1 MNHNS, CDR2 SASEGT. CDR3: CASSLGFMKTEAFF. CDR3 nucleotide sequence: TGTGCCAGCAGCCTAGGGTTTATGAAAACTGAAGCTTTCTTT.

In this sample, this clonotype turned up many times. The CDR3: CASSPYTGELFF. CDR3 in DNA: TGTGCCAGCAGCCCTTACACCGGGGAGCTGTTTTTT. The J gene is TRBJ2-2, the V gene TRBV28; unclear D gene. This CDR3 is 12 amino acids long. Trimming left V 6 bases short and J 3 bases short, with 5 bases between. Germline V gene data show CDR1 as MDHEN and CDR2 as SYDVKM. The whole variable domain, remainder taken from reference TRBV28 and TRBJ2-2, is DVKVTQSSRYLVKRTGEKVFLECVQDMDHENMFWYRQDPGLGLRLIYFSYDVKMKEKGDIPEGYSVSREKKERFSLILESASTNQTSMYLCASSPYTGELFFGEGSRLTVL.

In its sample, this clonotype was seen many times. The chain is built from TRBV2 and TRBJ2-1, with unresolved D. Germline V gene data show CDR1 as SNHLY and CDR2 as FYNNEI. V was clipped by 7 bases and J by 0 bases, with 13 bases between them. This CDR3 is 15 amino acids long. The CDR3 sequence is CASKSEAGSYNEQFF. DNA of the CDR3: TGTGCCAGCAAGTCGGAAGCAGGCTCCTACAATGAGCAGTTCTTC. Together with reference TRBV2 and TRBJ2-1, the CDR3 gives the full variable domain: EPEVTQTPSHQVTQMGQEVILRCVPISNHLYFYWYRQILGQKVEFLVSFYNNEISEKSEIFDDQFSVERPDGSNFTLKIRSTKLEDSAMYFCASKSEAGSYNEQFFGPGTRLTVL.